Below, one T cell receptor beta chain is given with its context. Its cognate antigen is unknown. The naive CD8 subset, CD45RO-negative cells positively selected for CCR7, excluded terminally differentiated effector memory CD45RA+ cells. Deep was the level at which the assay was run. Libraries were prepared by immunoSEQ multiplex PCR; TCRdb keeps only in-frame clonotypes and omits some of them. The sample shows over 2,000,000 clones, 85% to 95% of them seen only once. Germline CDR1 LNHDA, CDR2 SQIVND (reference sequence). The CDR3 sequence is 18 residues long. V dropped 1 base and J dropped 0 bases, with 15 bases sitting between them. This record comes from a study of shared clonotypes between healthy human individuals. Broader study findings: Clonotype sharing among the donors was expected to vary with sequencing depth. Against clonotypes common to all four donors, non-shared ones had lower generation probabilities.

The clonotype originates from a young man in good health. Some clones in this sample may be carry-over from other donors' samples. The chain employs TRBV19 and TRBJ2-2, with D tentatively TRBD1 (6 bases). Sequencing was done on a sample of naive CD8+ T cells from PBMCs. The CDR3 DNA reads TGTGCCAGTAGTATAGGCGGGTGGGACACAGCGAACACCGGGGAGCTGTTTTTT. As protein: CASSIGGWDTANTGELFF.